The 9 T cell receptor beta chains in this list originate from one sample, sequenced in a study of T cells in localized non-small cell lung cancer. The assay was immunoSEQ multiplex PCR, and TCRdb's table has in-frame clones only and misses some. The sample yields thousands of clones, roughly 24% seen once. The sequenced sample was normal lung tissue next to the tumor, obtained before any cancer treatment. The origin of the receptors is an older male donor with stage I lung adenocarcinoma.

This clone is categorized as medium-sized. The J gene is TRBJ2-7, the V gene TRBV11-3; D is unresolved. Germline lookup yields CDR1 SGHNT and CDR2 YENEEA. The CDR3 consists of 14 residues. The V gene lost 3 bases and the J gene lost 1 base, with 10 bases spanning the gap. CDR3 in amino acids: CASSLRSRSYEQYF. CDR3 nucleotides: TGTGCCAGCAGCTTGCGGTCCCGTTCCTACGAGCAGTACTTC.

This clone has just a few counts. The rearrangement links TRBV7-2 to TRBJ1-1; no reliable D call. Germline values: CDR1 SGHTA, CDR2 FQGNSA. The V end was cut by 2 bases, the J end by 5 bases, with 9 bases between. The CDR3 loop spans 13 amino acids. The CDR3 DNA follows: TGTGCCAGCAGCTTATCATGGAGGACTGAAGCTTTCTTT. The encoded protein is CASSLSWRTEAFF.

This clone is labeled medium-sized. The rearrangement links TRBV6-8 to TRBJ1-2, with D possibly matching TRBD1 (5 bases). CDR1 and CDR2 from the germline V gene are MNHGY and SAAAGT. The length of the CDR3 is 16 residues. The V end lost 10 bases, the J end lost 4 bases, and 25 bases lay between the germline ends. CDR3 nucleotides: TGTGCCATCAATCCGACAGCCCCACATTCTTTCTATGGCTACACCTTC. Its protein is CAINPTAPHSFYGYTF.

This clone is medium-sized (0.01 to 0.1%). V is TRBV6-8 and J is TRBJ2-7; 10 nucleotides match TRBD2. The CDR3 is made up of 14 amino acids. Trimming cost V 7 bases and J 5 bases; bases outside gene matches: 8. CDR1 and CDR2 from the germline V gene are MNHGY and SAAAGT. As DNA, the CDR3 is TGTGCCAGCACCGAGCGGGAGGGCCGAAACGAGCAGTACTTC. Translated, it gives CASTEREGRNEQYF.

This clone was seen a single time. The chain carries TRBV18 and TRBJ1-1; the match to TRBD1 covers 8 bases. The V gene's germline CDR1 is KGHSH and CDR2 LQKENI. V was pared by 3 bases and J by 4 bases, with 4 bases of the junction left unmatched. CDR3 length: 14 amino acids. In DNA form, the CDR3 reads TGTGCCAGCTCACCCAATACAGGGGGCACTGAAGCTTTCTTT. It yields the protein CASSPNTGGTEAFF.

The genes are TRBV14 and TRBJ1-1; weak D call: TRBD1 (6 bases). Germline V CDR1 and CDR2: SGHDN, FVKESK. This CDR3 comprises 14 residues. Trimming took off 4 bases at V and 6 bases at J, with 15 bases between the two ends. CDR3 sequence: CASSRATGGAEAFF. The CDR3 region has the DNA TGTGCCAGCAGCCGAGCGACAGGTGGGGCTGAAGCTTTCTTT.

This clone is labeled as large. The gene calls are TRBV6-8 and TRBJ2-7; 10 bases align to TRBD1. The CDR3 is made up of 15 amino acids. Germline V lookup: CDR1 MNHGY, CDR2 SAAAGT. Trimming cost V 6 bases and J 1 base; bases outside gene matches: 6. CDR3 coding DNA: TGTGCCAGCAGGGACCGGACAGGGGGATCCTACGAGCAGTACTTC. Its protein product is CASRDRTGGSYEQYF.

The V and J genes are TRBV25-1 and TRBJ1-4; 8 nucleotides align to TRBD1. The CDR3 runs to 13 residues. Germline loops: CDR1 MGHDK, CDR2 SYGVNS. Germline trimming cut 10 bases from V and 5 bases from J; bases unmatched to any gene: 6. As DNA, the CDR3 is TGTGCCACCCGGACAGGGCCGAATGAAAAACTGTTTTTT. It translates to CATRTGPNEKLFF. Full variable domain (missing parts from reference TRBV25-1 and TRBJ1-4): EADIYQTPRYLVIGTGKKITLECSQTMGHDKMYWYQQDPGMELHLIHYSYGVNSTEKGDLSSESTVSRIRTEHFPLTLESARPSHTSQYLCATRTGPNEKLFFGSGTQLSVL.

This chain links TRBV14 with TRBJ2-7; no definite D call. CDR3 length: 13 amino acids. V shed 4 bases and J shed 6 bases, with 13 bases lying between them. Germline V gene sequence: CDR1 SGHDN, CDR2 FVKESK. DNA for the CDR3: TGTGCCAGCAGCCCCATCGCCCGCGGCGAGCAGTACTTC. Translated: CASSPIARGEQYF.